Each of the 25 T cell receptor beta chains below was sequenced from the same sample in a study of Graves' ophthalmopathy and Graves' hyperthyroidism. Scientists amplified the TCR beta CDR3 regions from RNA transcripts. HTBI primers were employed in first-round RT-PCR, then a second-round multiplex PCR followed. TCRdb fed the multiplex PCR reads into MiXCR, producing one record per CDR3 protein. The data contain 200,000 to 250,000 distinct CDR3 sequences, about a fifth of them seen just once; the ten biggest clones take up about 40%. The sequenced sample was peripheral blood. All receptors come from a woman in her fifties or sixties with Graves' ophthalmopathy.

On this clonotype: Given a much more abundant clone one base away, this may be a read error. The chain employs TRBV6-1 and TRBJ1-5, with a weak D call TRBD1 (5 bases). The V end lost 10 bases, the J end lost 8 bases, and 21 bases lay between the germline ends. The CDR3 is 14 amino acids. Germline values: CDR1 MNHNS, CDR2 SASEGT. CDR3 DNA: TGTGCCATTAGCCCGGGGGGGGTGAATGAGCCCCAGCATTTT. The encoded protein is CAISPGGVNEPQHF.

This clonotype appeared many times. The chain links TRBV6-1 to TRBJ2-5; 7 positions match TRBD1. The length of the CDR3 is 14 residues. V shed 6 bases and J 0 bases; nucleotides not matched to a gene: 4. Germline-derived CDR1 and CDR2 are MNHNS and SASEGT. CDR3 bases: TGTGCCAGCAGCGAGGGACAGTACCAAGAGACCCAGTACTTC. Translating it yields CASSEGQYQETQYF.

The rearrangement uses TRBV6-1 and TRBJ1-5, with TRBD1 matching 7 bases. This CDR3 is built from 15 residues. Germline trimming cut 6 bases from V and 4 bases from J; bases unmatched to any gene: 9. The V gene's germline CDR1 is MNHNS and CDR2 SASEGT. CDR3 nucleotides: TGTGCCAGCAGGGTCGGGACAGCGTCGAATCAGCCCCAGCATTTT. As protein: CASRVGTASNQPQHF.

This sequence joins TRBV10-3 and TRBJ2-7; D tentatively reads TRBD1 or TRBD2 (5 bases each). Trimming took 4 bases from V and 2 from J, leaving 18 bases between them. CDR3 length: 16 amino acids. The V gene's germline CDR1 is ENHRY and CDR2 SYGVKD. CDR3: CAISGGSRTLAYEQYF. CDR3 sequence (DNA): TGTGCCATCAGTGGGGGGAGTAGGACACTAGCCTACGAGCAGTACTTC.

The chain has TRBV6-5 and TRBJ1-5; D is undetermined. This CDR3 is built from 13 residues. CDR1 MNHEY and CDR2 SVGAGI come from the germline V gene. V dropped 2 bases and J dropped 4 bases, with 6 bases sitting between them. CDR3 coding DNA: TGTGCCAGCAGTTACGGGTTAAATCAGCCCCAGCATTTT. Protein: CASSYGLNQPQHF.

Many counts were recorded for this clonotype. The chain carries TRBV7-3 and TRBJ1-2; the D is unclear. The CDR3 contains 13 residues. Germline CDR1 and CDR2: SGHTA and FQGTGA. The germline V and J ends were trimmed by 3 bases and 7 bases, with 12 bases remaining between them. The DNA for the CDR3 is TGTGCCAGCAGCTTCGGTTTGGGTTCTGGCTACACCTTC. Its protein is CASSFGLGSGYTF.

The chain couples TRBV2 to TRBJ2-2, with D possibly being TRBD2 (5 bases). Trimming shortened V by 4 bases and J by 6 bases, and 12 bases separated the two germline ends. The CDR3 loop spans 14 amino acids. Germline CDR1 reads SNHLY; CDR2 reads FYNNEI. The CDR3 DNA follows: TGTGCCAGCAGTGTTCAGACTACCCCCGGGGAGCTGTTTTTT. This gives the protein CASSVQTTPGELFF.

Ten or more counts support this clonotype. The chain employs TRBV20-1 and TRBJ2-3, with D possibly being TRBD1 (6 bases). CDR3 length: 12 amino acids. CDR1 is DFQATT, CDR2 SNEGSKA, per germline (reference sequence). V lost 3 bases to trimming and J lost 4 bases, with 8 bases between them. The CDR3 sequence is CSARPGADTQYF. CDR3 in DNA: TGCAGTGCTAGGCCAGGGGCAGATACGCAGTATTTT.

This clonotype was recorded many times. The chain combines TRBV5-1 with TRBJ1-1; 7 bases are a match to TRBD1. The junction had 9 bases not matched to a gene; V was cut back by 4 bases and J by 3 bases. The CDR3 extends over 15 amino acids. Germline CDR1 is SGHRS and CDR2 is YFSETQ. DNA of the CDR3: TGCGCCAGCAGCGGCAGGGGGGGACAGCACACTGAAGCTTTCTTT. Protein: CASSGRGGQHTEAFF.

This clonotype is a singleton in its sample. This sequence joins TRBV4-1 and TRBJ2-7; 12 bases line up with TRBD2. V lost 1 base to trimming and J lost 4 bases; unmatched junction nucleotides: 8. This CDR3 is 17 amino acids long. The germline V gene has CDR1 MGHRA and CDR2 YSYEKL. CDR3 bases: TGCGCCAGCAGCCAAGTGATCAGGACTAGCGGGGAATACGAGCAGTACTTC. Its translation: CASSQVIRTSGEYEQYF.

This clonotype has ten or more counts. In nucleotides, the CDR3 is TGTGCCATCAGTGAGTCGGGTAGGACTAGCGGGACCTACGAGCAGTACTTC. It is translated as CAISESGRTSGTYEQYF. The genes are TRBV10-3 and TRBJ2-7, with 12 bases fitting TRBD2. V lost 0 bases to trimming and J lost 2 bases; unmatched junction nucleotides: 5. This CDR3 contains 17 residues. Germline CDR1 and CDR2: ENHRY and SYGVKD.

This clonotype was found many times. CDR3 DNA sequence: TGCAGTGCTAAGGGTCTAGATTGGTCCTACGAGCAGTACTTC. This codes for CSAKGLDWSYEQYF. This chain connects TRBV20-1 to TRBJ2-7; D gene unclear. The germline CDR1 and CDR2 sequences are DFQATT and SNEGSKA (reference sequence). With 4 bases removed from V and 1 base from J, the gap between germline ends came to 14 bases. This CDR3 contains 14 residues.

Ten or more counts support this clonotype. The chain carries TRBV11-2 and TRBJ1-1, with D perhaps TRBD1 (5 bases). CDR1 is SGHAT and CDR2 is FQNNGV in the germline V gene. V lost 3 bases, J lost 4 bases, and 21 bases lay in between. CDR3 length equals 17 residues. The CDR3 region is CASSFQRTAEGFTEAFF. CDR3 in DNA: TGTGCCAGCAGCTTCCAGCGGACGGCAGAGGGGTTCACTGAAGCTTTCTTT.

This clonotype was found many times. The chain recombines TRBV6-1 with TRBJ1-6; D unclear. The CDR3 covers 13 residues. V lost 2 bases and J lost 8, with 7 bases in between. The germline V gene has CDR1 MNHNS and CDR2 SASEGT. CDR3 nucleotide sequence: TGTGCCAGCAGTGAACGTCCCTATTCACCCCTCCACTTT. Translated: CASSERPYSPLHF.

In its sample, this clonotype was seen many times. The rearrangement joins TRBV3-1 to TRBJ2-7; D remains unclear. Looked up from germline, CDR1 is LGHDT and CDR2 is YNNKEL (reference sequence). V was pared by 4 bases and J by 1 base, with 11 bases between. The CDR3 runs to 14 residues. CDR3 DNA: TGTGCCAGCAGCCTGACACTACTTTCCTACGAGCAGTACTTC. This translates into CASSLTLLSYEQYF.

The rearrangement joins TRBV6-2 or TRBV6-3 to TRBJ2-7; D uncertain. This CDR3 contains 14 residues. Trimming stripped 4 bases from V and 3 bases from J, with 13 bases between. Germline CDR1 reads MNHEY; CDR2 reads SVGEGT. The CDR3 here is CASSFRSRNYEQYF. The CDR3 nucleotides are TGTGCCAGCAGTTTTCGTTCCCGAAACTACGAGCAGTACTTC.

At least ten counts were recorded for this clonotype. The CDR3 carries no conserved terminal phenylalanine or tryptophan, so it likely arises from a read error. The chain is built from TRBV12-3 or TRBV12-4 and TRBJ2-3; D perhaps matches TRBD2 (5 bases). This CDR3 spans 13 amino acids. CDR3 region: CASSLASTDTQYL. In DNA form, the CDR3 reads TGTGCCAGCAGTCTAGCTAGCACAGATACGCAGTATCTT.

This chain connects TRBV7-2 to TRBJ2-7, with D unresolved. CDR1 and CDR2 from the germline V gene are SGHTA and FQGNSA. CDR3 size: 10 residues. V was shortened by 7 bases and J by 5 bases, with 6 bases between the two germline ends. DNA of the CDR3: TGTGCCAGCATGGGAAACGAGCAGTACTTC. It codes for CASMGNEQYF. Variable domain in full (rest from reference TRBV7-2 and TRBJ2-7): GAGVSQSPSNKVTEKGKDVELRCDPISGHTALYWYRQSLGQGLEFLIYFQGNSAPDKSGLPSDRFSAERTGGSVSTLTIQRTQQEDSAVYLCASMGNEQYFGPGTRLTVT.

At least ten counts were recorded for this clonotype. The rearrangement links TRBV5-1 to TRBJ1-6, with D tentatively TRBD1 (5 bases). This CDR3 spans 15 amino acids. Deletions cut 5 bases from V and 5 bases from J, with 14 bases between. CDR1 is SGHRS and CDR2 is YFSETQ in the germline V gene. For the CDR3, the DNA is TGCGCCAGCAGACTCGGACAAATGCATAATTCACCCCTCCACTTT. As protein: CASRLGQMHNSPLHF.

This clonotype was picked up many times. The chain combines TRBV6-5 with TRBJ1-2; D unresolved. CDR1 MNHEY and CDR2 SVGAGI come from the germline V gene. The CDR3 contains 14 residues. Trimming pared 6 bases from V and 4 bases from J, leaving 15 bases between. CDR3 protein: CASSPRGDAYGYTF. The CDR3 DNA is TGTGCCAGCAGCCCCCGGGGAGACGCCTATGGCTACACCTTC.

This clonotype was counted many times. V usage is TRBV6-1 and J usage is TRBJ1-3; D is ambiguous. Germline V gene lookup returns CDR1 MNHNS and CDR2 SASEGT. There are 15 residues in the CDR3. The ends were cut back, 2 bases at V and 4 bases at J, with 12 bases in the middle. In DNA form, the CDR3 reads TGTGCCAGCAGTGAATGGCCGTCGGAAGGAAACACCATATATTTT. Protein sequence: CASSEWPSEGNTIYF.

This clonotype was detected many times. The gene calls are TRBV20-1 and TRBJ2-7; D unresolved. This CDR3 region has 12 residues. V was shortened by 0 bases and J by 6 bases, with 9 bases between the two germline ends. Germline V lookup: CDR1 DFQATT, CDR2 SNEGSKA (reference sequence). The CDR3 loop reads CSARDLLGEQYF. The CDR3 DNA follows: TGCAGTGCTAGAGATCTGCTCGGCGAGCAGTACTTC.

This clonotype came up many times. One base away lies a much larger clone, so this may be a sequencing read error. The CDR3 sequence: CASSLRTADSNRPQHF. The DNA of the CDR3 is TGTGCCAGCAGTCTCCGGACGGCGGATAGCAATCGGCCCCAGCATTTT. The rearrangement links TRBV6-9 to TRBJ1-5, with D unclear. The CDR3 is made up of 16 amino acids. CDR1 and CDR2 from the germline V gene are MNHGY and SVAAGI.

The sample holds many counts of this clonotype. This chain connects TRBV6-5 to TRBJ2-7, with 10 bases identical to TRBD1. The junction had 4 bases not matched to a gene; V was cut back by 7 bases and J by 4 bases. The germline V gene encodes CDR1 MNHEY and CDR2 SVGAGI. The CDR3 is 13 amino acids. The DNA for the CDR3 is TGTGCCAGCAACCGGGACAGGGGTTACGAGCAGTACTTC. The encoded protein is CASNRDRGYEQYF.

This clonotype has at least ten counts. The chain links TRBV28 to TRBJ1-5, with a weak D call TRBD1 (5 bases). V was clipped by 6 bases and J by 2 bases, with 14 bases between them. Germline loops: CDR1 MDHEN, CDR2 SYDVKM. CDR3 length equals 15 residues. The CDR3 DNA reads TGTGCCAGCAGCCCAAGGGGCGCGGGCAATCAGCCCCAGCATTTT. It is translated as CASSPRGAGNQPQHF.